Listed here are 11 T cell receptor beta chains from one sample, sequenced in a study of T cell repertoires in cytomegalovirus infection (dated by TCRdb to the late 2010s). For these receptors, no antigen is known. Sequenced using an Illumina HiSeq 1500. In TCRdb, the public reads were trimmed at Q25 with fastp and aligned with MiXCR, with productive beta chains retained. A single entry per CDR3 protein holds the most common genes and DNA from its merged rows. The sample table records around 310,000 distinct CDR3 sequences; 29% of these occur just once. The ten largest clones take up around 20% of the sample. Per the publication, the treatment or condition label means: in vitro stimulation with specific CMV peptide epitopes to enrich CMV-specific T cells. The sequenced sample was cultured PBMCs, obtained from culture after CMV antigen stimulation. The origin of the receptors is a human donor in good health (CMV status not recorded). Some clones in this sample may be carry-over from other donors' samples.

This clonotype was found a few times. The gene calls are TRBV3-1 and TRBJ1-1; 7 positions agree with TRBD1. Trimming cost V 4 bases and J 10 bases; bases outside gene matches: 6. Germline CDR1 reads LGHDT; CDR2 reads YNNKEL (reference sequence). The length of the CDR3 is 12 residues. The CDR3 nucleotides are TGTGCCAGCAGCCTCCTCGGACAGGCAGCTTTCTTT. It translates to CASSLLGQAAFF.

This clonotype counts as medium-sized. CDR3: CASTPAWTGGTGELFF. Here the CDR3 DNA reads TGTGCCAGCACCCCGGCGTGGACAGGAGGAACCGGGGAGCTGTTTTTT. The chain joins TRBV7-2 to TRBJ2-2; 7 bases are shared with TRBD1. The CDR3 runs 16 residues. V shed 7 bases and J 5 bases; nucleotides not matched to a gene: 13. Germline V lookup: CDR1 SGHTA, CDR2 FQGNSA.

The J gene is TRBJ2-7, the V gene TRBV7-2; perhaps TRBD1 as D (6 bases). This CDR3 spans 15 amino acids. V dropped 1 base and J dropped 0 bases, with 10 bases sitting between them. The germline gives CDR1 SGHTA, CDR2 FQGNSA. CDR3 region: CASSLGMDSSYEQYF. The CDR3, as DNA: TGTGCCAGCAGCTTAGGGATGGACAGCTCCTACGAGCAGTACTTC. Variable domain in full (rest from reference TRBV7-2 and TRBJ2-7): GAGVSQSPSNKVTEKGKDVELRCDPISGHTALYWYRQSLGQGLEFLIYFQGNSAPDKSGLPSDRFSAERTGGSVSTLTIQRTQQEDSAVYLCASSLGMDSSYEQYFGPGTRLTVT.

The chain joins TRBV7-7 to TRBJ2-2; a weak D match, TRBD1 (7 bases). The CDR3 runs 13 residues. In germline, CDR1 is SSHAT, CDR2 FNYEAQ (reference sequence). V was shortened by 5 bases and J by 9 bases, with 13 bases between the two germline ends. CDR3 bases: TGTGCCAGCAGCACTCAGGGGGGTCGGGAGCTGTTTTTT. It codes for CASSTQGGRELFF.

J is TRBJ2-7 and V is TRBV18; 7 bases align to TRBD2. Trimming cost V 3 bases and J 4 bases; bases outside gene matches: 9. Germline CDR1 reads KGHSH; CDR2 reads LQKENI. The CDR3 contains 15 residues. CDR3 region: CASSPSFQGGYEQYF. For the CDR3, the DNA is TGTGCCAGCTCACCCTCCTTCCAGGGAGGGTACGAGCAGTACTTC.

The genes are TRBV24-1 and TRBJ2-3, with D possibly matching TRBD2 (11 bases). In germline, CDR1 is KGHDR, CDR2 SFDVKD. V was cut by 5 bases and J by 5 bases, with 34 bases left in between. This CDR3 region has 21 residues. In DNA form, the CDR3 reads TGTGCCACCAGTGCCGCGGATCGACAGGGGGCGACTAGCGGGGCTAGAGATACGCAGTATTTT. This codes for CATSAADRQGATSGARDTQYF.

Only a few counts were recorded for this clonotype. Written as DNA, the CDR3 is TGTGCCAGCAGCTTGGCCCGGGGGGGCCAAAAGGGTGAGCAGTTCTTC. Protein sequence: CASSLARGGQKGEQFF. V usage is TRBV5-6 and J usage is TRBJ2-1, with 8 bases that match TRBD2. CDR3 size: 16 residues. With 0 bases clipped from V and 9 bases from J, the junction kept 11 bases outside the gene matches. CDR1 is SGHDT, CDR2 YYEEEE, per germline.

Remarks on this clonotype: With a much larger clone just one base away, this may be a read error. This sequence joins TRBV7-4 and TRBJ1-1; TRBD1 matches at 7 bases. V trimming: 7 bases; J trimming: 1 base; junction bases outside the gene matches: 15. The CDR3 spans 17 residues. Germline V gene data show CDR1 as SGHVT and CDR2 as SQSDAQ. CDR3 protein: CASNVGQEGPKNTEAFF. As DNA, the CDR3 is TGTGCCAGCAACGTAGGACAGGAGGGACCAAAGAACACTGAAGCTTTCTTT.

This clonotype was picked up a small number of times. One end of the junction varies from germline; a read error may be responsible. This sequence joins TRBV6-1 and TRBJ2-4, with 10 bases fitting TRBD1. Looked up from germline, CDR1 is MNHNS and CDR2 is SASEGT. The length of the CDR3 is 13 residues. The CDR3 DNA reads TGTGCCAGCAGTGAAGCGAGGACAGGGGGGTTGCCCTTC. Amino acids: CASSEARTGGLPF.

This clonotype has just a few counts. The chain carries TRBV3-1 and TRBJ2-1; either TRBD1 or TRBD2 may fit D (5 bases each). This CDR3 has 14 residues. Trimming shortened V by 0 bases and J by 11 bases, and 14 bases separated the two germline ends. Germline CDR1 and CDR2: LGHDT and YNNKEL (reference sequence). The CDR3 DNA is TGTGCCAGCAGCCAAGATGGGACCAAGGGAAAGCAGTTCTTC. Protein sequence: CASSQDGTKGKQFF.

This clonotype was picked up many times. The V and J genes are TRBV7-2 and TRBJ1-6; D is undetermined. Trimming cost V 6 bases and J 10 bases, with 10 bases left between them. Germline CDR1 reads SGHTA; CDR2 reads FQGNSA. The CDR3 contains 12 residues. In nucleotides, the CDR3 is TGTGCCAGCAGGCTAGGGAGATCACCCCTCCACTTT. Translating gives CASRLGRSPLHF.